These 14 T cell receptor beta chains share one sample of origin, sequenced in a study of blood T cell repertoires in COVID-19. Only in-frame clones appear in the TCRdb table, and some are missing; sequencing was by immunoSEQ multiplex PCR. In the table there are roughly 230,000 clones, about 86% of which are singletons. Material: peripheral blood. The receptors were gathered from a man aged 50 or older with active or convalescent COVID-19.

The chain links TRBV12-3 or TRBV12-4 to TRBJ1-6; tentatively, D is TRBD1 (5 bases). This CDR3 has 12 amino acids. Between the trimmed V and J ends, which lost 8 bases and 6 bases, there was a span of 8 bases. CDR3 bases: TGTGCCAGCCGGGGGGGTAATTCACCCCTCCACTTT. Its protein product is CASRGGNSPLHF.

The chain couples TRBV2 to TRBJ1-3; D uncertain. The V gene's germline CDR1 is SNHLY and CDR2 FYNNEI. Trimming shortened V by 3 bases and J by 2 bases, and 14 bases separated the two germline ends. CDR3 length: 16 amino acids. The CDR3 loop is CASSERDYHPGNTIYF. CDR3 DNA sequence: TGTGCCAGCAGTGAGCGGGATTATCACCCTGGAAACACCATATATTTT. The full variable domain, rest sourced from reference TRBV2 and TRBJ1-3, is EPEVTQTPSHQVTQMGQEVILRCVPISNHLYFYWYRQILGQKVEFLVSFYNNEISEKSEIFDDQFSVERPDGSNFTLKIRSTKLEDSAMYFCASSERDYHPGNTIYFGEGSWLTVV.

CDR3 residues: CASSFRIRGITDTQYF. CDR3 nucleotide sequence: TGTGCCAGCAGCTTTAGAATCAGGGGTATCACAGATACGCAGTATTTT. The chain has TRBV7-8 and TRBJ2-3, with a tentative D call TRBD1 (6 bases). The CDR3 is made up of 16 amino acids. Trimming stripped 3 bases from V and 2 bases from J, with 15 bases between. Germline CDR1 is SGHVS and CDR2 is FQNEAQ.

The chain couples TRBV5-4 to TRBJ2-7, with TRBD1 identical over 7 bases. CDR1 SGHNT and CDR2 YYREEE come from the germline V gene (reference sequence). Trimming at V came to 2 bases and at J to 6 bases, leaving 5 bases not matched to a gene. This CDR3 is built from 13 residues. CDR3 protein: CASSFVPGGEQYF. The CDR3 bases are TGTGCCAGCAGCTTCGTCCCAGGGGGCGAGCAGTACTTC.

This chain joins TRBV10-3 and TRBJ2-7; 7 nucleotides agree with TRBD2. There are 16 residues in the CDR3. J lost 3 bases, V lost 6 bases, and 14 bases had no gene match. The germline gives CDR1 ENHRY, CDR2 SYGVKD. The CDR3, as DNA: TGTGCCATCAGGAGGGGTAGCGGGTCTCCGAGCTACGAGCAGTACTTC. Translated: CAIRRGSGSPSYEQYF.

The CDR3 region is CASSLAGGPYEQYF. The CDR3 DNA is TGTGCCAGCAGCCTAGCGGGGGGGCCCTACGAGCAGTACTTC. V and J are TRBV3-1 (or the pseudogene TRBV3-2) and TRBJ2-7, with 11 positions matching TRBD2. The CDR3 is 14 amino acids. Germline V gene sequence: CDR1 LGHDT, CDR2 YNNKEL (reference sequence). V was pared by 4 bases and J by 2 bases, with 1 base of the junction left unmatched.

This clone was counted a single time. CDR3 in amino acids: CSASGGNSNTEAFF. CDR3 bases: TGCAGTGCTAGTGGCGGGAACTCGAACACTGAAGCTTTCTTT. The rearrangement joins TRBV20-1 to TRBJ1-1; D is ambiguous. The CDR3 sequence is 14 residues long. In germline, CDR1 is DFQATT, CDR2 SNEGSKA (reference sequence). Trimming left V 3 bases short and J 1 base short, with 12 bases between.

In its sample, this clone was seen once. This chain joins TRBV24-1 and TRBJ2-5, with 8 bases aligning to TRBD2. There are 14 residues in the CDR3. V was pared by 6 bases and J by 5 bases, with 7 bases of the junction left unmatched. Germline V CDR1 and CDR2: KGHDR, SFDVKD. The CDR3 nucleotides are TGTGCCACCAGTCGGCGGGGGGCGGAGGAGACCCAGTACTTC. It translates to CATSRRGAEETQYF.

J is TRBJ1-2 and V is TRBV28; D possibly corresponds to TRBD1 (6 bases). The CDR3 length is 14 residues. In germline, CDR1 is MDHEN, CDR2 SYDVKM. V dropped 5 bases and J dropped 7 bases, with 17 bases sitting between them. CDR3 sequence reads: CASSPGNRDRGYTF. The CDR3 coding sequence is TGTGCCAGCAGTCCAGGGAACAGGGACCGTGGCTACACCTTC.

The CDR3 DNA sequence: TGTGCCAGTGACGGGACTAGGGGAGATACGCAGTATTTT. Its translation: CASDGTRGDTQYF. V gene TRBV2 combines with J gene TRBJ2-3; the match to TRBD2 covers 8 bases. The J segment lost 5 bases and the V segment lost 9 bases, leaving 7 bases of the junction unmatched. Germline assignment: CDR1 SNHLY and CDR2 FYNNEI. The CDR3 totals 13 residues.

This sequence joins TRBV13 and TRBJ1-4; D may be TRBD1 (6 bases). Trimming removed 3 bases from V and 0 bases from J, with 14 bases in between. Germline CDR1 is PRHDT and CDR2 is FYEKMQ (reference sequence). The CDR3 runs 17 residues. CDR3 loop: CASSFRRQVATNEKLFF. The CDR3, as DNA: TGTGCCAGCAGCTTCAGGAGACAGGTCGCAACTAATGAAAAACTGTTTTTT. The full variable domain, with the rest looked up from reference TRBV13 and TRBJ1-4, is AAGVIQSPRHLIKEKRETATLKCYPIPRHDTVYWYQQGPGQDPQFLISFYEKMQSDKGSIPDRFSAQQFSDYHSELNMSSLELGDSALYFCASSFRRQVATNEKLFFGSGTQLSVL.

V is TRBV14 and J is TRBJ2-3, with a tentative D call TRBD2 (5 bases). V was cut by 6 bases and J by 4 bases, with 14 bases left in between. The CDR3 contains 14 residues. The germline V gene has CDR1 SGHDN and CDR2 FVKESK. CDR3 in DNA: TGTGCCAGCAGACCCGGGATAGCTGCAGATACGCAGTATTTT. Amino acid sequence: CASRPGIAADTQYF.

The V call is TRBV10-2, the J call TRBJ1-1, with D uncertain. The V gene's germline CDR1 is WSHSY and CDR2 SAAADI. The V end was cut by 0 bases, the J end by 6 bases, with 14 bases between. The CDR3 totals 15 residues. The CDR3 sequence: CASSESGRRTAEAFF. The CDR3 nucleotides are TGCGCCAGCAGTGAGTCGGGCAGGAGGACCGCTGAAGCTTTCTTT.

This clone has a single count. The V and J genes are TRBV30 and TRBJ1-3; no firm D call. V gave up 0 bases and J gave up 0 bases, with 9 bases separating them. This CDR3 spans 15 amino acids. Germline V gene sequence: CDR1 GTSNPN, CDR2 SVGIG (reference sequence). The CDR3 here is CAWSVSGSSGNTIYF. For the CDR3, the DNA is TGTGCCTGGAGTGTAAGCGGGAGCTCTGGAAACACCATATATTTT.